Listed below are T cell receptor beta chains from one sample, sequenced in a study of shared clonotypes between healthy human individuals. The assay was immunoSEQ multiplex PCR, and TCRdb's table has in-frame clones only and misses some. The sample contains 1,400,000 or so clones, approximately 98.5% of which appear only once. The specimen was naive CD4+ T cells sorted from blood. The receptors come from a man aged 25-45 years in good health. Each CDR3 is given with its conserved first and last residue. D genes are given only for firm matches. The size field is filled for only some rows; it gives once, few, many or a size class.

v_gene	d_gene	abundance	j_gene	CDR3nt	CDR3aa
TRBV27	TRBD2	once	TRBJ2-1	TGTGCCAGCAGTTTGGGGGCGCGGGAGGGCATCTACAATGAGCAGTTCTTC	CASSLGAREGIYNEQFF
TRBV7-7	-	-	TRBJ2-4	TGTGCCAGCAGCTGCGATCGAACCGTGTTGGCCAAAAACATTCAGTACTTC	CASSCDRTVLAKNIQYF
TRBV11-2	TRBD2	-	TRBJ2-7	TGTGCCAGCAGCCTACCCGGGACTAGGCTGCAGTACTTC	CASSLPGTRLQYF
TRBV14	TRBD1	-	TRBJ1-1	TGTGCCAGCAGCCAAGAGTTCCGACAGATTGGGACAGCCATGAACACTGAAGCTTTCTTT	CASSQEFRQIGTAMNTEAFF
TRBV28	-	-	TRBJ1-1	TGTGCCAGCAGCCCCGACAGGTTTTCTGAAGCTTTCTTT	CASSPDRFSEAFF
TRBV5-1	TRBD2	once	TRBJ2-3	TGCGCCAGCAGCTTGGCCTTATCTAGCGGGATGGATACGCAGTATTTT	CASSLALSSGMDTQYF
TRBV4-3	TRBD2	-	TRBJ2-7	TGCGCCAGCAGCCAAGATGCTTGGGGGGGCGAGCAGTACTTC	CASSQDAWGGEQYF
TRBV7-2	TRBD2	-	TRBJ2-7	TGTGCCAGCAGCGGACCGCTAGCGGGGGACTCCTACGAGCAGTACTTC	CASSGPLAGDSYEQYF
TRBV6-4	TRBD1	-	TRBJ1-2	TGTGCCAGCAGTGACTTTGGGACAGACTACACCTTC	CASSDFGTDYTF
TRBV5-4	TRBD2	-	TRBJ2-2	TGTGCCAGCAGCTTCGGACTAGCGGAAAACACCGGGGAGCTGTTTTTT	CASSFGLAENTGELFF
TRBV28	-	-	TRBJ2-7	TGTGCCAGCAGATTGACAGGCTTCCCCTACGAGCAGTACTTC	CASRLTGFPYEQYF
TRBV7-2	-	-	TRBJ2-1	TGTGCCAGCAGCTTAGTGGGGGGCATATACAATGAGCAGTTCTTC	CASSLVGGIYNEQFF
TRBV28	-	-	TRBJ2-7	TGTGCCAGCAACCCCGGGACACTCACCTACGAGCAGTACTTC	CASNPGTLTYEQYF